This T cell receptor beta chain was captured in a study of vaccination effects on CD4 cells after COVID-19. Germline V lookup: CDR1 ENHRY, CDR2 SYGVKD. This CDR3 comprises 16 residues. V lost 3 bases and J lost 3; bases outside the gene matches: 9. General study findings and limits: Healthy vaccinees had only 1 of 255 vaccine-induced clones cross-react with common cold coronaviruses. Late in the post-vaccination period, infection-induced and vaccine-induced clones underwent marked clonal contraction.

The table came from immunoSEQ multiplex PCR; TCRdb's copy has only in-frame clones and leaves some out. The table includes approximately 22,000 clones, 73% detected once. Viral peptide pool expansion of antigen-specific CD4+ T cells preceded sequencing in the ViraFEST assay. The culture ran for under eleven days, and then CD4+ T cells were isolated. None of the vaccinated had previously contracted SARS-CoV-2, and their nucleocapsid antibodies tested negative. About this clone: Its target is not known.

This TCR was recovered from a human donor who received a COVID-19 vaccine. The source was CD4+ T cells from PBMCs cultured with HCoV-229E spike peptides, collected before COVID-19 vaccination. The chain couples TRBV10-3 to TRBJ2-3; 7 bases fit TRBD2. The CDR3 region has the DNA TGTGCCATCAGTGACATTGGGGCGGGGGAGACAGATACGCAGTATTTT. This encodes CAISDIGAGETDTQYF.